Sequencing of this T cell receptor (beta chain) was carried out in a study of cytomegalovirus exposure and HLA in healthy donors. The study ran its PCR with 60 Vbeta and 13 Jbeta primers. Assay used: immunoSEQ multiplex PCR; TCRdb lists only in-frame clones, some missing. The sample lists 95,000 to 150,000 clones, 73% occurring once. Trimming took off 4 bases at V and 0 bases at J, with 25 bases between the two ends. Germline assignment: CDR1 SGHDT and CDR2 YYEEEE. CDR3 length: 19 residues. The sequencing input was PBMCs. The chain couples TRBV5-6 to TRBJ1-2; D is perhaps TRBD1 (5 bases). This clonotype was sampled from a man between 60 and 75 years old in good health and CMV-seropositive. The CDR3 spells CASSEKGQNRVRANYGYTF. The CDR3 DNA sequence: TGTGCCAGCAGCGAGAAGGGGCAGAATAGAGTCAGAGCTAACTATGGCTACACCTTC. Together with reference TRBV5-6 and TRBJ1-2, the CDR3 gives the full variable domain: DAGVTQSPTHLIKTRGQQVTLRCSPKSGHDTVSWYQQALGQGPQFIFQYYEEEERQRGNFPDRFSGHQFPNYSSELNVNALLLGDSALYLCASSEKGQNRVRANYGYTFGSGTRLTVV.